This T cell receptor (beta chain) appears in the sequencing data of a study of T-cell memory formation after mild COVID-19. General study findings and limits: Clones shrinking from day 15 to 85 showed even CD4/CD8 mixes; later expanders tilted CD4+.

The CDR3 loop spans 16 amino acids. Per the germline V gene, CDR1 is ENHRY and CDR2 is SYGVKD. Trimming stripped 0 bases from V and 4 bases from J, with 12 bases between. This clonotype was detected a few times. Its specificity is not known. After 5'RACE with constant-segment primers, TCR alpha and TCR beta cDNA libraries carrying sample barcodes and UMIs were obtained. A single record per CDR3 protein comes from TCRdb applying MiXCR to the 5' RACE reads. Among about 470,000 distinct CDR3 sequences listed, roughly 25% were seen once. Sequenced: PBMCs or a T cell subset sorted from them (not recorded which). This clonotype originated in an adult woman who had mild COVID-19 (a few samples of this study predate the infection). Cell type and time point are not known. The V gene is TRBV10-3, the J gene TRBJ2-2; D tentatively reads TRBD1 or TRBD2 (5 bases each). The CDR3: CAISESWTGGTGELFF. CDR3 nucleotides: TGTGCCATCAGTGAGTCCTGGACTGGGGGCACCGGGGAGCTGTTTTTT.